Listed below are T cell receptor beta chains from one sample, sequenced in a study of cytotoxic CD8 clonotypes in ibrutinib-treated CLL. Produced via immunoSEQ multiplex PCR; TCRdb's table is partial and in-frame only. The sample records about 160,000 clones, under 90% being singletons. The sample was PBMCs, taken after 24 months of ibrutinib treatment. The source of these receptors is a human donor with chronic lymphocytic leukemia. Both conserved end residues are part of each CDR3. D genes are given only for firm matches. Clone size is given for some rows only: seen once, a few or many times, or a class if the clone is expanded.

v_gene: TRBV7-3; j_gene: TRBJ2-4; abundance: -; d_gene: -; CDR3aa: CASSFEIGGFAYF; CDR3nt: TGTGCCAGCAGCTTTGAAATCGGGGGCTTTGCGTACTTC
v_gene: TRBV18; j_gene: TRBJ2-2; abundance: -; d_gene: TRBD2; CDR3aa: CASSPPNSGSFGELFF; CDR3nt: TGTGCCAGCTCACCACCGAATAGCGGGTCTTTCGGGGAGCTGTTTTTT
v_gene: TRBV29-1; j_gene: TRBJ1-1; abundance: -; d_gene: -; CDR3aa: CSVEQGYTEAFF; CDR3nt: TGCAGCGTTGAGCAGGGGTACACTGAAGCTTTCTTT
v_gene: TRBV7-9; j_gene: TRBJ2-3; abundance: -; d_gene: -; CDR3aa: CASTPGDQVPQYF; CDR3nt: TGTGCCAGTACCCCGGGGGACCAAGTACCGCAGTATTTT
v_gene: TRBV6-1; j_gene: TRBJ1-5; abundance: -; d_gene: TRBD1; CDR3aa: CATVRTGGNQPQHF; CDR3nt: TGTGCCACCGTAAGGACAGGGGGCAATCAGCCCCAGCATTTT
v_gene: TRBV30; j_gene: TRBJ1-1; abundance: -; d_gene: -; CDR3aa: CAWIVLGGLAFF; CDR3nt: TGTGCCTGGATAGTATTGGGGGGTCTGGCTTTCTTT
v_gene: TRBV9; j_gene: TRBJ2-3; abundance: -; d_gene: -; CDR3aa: CASSVAQLRWGTDTQYF; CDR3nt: TGTGCCAGCAGCGTAGCACAGCTTCGGTGGGGAACAGATACGCAGTATTTT
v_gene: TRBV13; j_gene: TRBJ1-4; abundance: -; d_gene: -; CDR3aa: CASRVARGNEKLFF; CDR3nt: TGTGCCAGCAGGGTGGCACGGGGGAATGAAAAACTGTTTTTT
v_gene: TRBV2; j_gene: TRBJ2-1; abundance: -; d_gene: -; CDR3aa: CTRASLGNEQFF; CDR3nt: TGTACCCGGGCTAGTCTAGGGAATGAGCAGTTCTTC
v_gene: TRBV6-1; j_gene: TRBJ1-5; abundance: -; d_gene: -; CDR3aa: CASSEYKLHKPQHF; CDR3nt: TGTGCCAGCAGTGAATATAAGCTTCACAAGCCCCAGCATTTT
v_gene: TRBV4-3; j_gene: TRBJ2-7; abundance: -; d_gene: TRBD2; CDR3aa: CASSPGSGLASSYEQYF; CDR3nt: TGCGCCAGCAGCCCGGGTTCTGGACTAGCTAGCTCCTACGAGCAGTACTTC
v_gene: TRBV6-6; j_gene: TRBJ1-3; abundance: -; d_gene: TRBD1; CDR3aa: CASSYGQGGRNTIYF; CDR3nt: TGTGCCAGCAGTTACGGGCAGGGGGGTAGAAACACCATATATTTT
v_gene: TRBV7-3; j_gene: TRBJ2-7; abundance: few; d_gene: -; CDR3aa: CASSQAEGPGSYEQYF; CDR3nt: TGTGCCAGCAGTCAAGCGGAGGGCCCGGGGTCCTACGAGCAGTACTTC
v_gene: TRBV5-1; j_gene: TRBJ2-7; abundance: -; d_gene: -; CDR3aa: CASSLGDTYSYEQYF; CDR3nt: TGCGCCAGCAGCCTGGGGGACACTTACTCCTACGAGCAGTACTTC
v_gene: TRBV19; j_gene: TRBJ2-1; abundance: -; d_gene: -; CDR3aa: CASKRAGGSRGSLNEQFF; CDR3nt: TGTGCCAGTAAGCGGGCAGGGGGTAGCCGCGGGAGCCTCAATGAGCAGTTCTTC
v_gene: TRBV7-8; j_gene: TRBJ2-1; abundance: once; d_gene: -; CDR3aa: CASSVHPSSYNEQFF; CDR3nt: TGTGCCAGCTCGGTCCACCCGAGCTCCTACAATGAGCAGTTCTTC
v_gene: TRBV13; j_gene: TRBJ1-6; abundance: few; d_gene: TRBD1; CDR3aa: CASHRGGLDSPLHF; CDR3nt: TGTGCCAGCCATCGAGGGGGCCTGGATTCACCCCTCCACTTT
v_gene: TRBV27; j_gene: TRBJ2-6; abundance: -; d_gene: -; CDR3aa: CASSLNGGSGANVLTF; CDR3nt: TGTGCCAGCAGTCTAAATGGGGGCTCTGGGGCCAACGTCCTGACTTTC
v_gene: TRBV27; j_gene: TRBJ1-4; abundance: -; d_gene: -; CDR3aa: CASSLSGANNEKLFF; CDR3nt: TGTGCCAGCAGTTTAAGTGGGGCTAATAATGAAAAACTGTTTTTT
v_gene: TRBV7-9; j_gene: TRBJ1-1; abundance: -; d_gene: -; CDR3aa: CASVRSPPGSTEAFF; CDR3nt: TGTGCCAGCGTGCGGTCTCCTCCGGGGAGCACTGAAGCTTTCTTT
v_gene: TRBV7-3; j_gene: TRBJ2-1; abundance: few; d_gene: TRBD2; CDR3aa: CASSFTSGSQYEQFF; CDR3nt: TGTGCCAGCAGCTTCACTAGCGGGAGTCAATATGAGCAGTTCTTC
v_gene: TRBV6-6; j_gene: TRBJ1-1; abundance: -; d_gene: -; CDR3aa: CASSTLSVNTEAFF; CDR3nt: TGTGCCAGCAGTACCCTAAGCGTGAACACTGAAGCTTTCTTT
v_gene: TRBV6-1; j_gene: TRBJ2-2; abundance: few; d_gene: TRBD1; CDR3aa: CASSWGQGAAGELFF; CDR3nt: TGTGCCAGCAGTTGGGGACAGGGGGCCGCCGGGGAGCTGTTTTTT
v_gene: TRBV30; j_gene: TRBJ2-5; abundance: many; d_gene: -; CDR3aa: CAWRGRIQETQYF; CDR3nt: TGTGCCTGGAGGGGGAGGATTCAGGAGACCCAGTACTTC
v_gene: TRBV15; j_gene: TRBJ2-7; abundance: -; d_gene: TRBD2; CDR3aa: CATSSSGALRYEQYF; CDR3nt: TGTGCCACCAGTTCTAGCGGAGCCCTTCGCTACGAGCAGTACTTC
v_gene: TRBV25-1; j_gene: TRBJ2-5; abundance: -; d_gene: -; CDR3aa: CASSEYGETQYF; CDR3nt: TGTGCCAGCAGTGAATACGGAGAGACCCAGTACTTC
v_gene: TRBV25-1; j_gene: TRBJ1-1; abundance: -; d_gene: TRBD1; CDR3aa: CASSPRQGPLQEAFF; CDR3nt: TGTGCCAGCAGTCCAAGACAGGGTCCCCTGCAGGAAGCTTTCTTT
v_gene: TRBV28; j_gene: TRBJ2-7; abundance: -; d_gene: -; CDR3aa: CGAGVSLYEQYF; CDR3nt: TGTGGGGCAGGGGTTTCCTTGTACGAGCAGTACTTC
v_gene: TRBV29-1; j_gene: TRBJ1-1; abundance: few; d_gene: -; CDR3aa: CSVGIQTNTEAFF; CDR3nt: TGCAGCGTTGGTATACAGACGAACACTGAAGCTTTCTTT
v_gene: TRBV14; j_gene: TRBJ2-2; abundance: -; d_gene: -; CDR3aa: CASSRSVTGELFF; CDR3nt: TGTGCCAGCAGCCGCTCCGTTACCGGGGAGCTGTTTTTT
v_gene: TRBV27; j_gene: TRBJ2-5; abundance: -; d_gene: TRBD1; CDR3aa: CASSPKGTGFQETQYF; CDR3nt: TGTGCCAGCAGTCCGAAGGGGACAGGGTTCCAAGAGACCCAGTACTTC
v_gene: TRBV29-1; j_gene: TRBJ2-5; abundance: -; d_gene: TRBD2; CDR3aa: CSVPGKAGAKGTQYF; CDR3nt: TGCAGCGTCCCTGGGAAGGCGGGAGCGAAAGGGACCCAGTACTTC
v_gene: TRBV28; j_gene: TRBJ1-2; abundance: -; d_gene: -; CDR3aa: CASSPQGLANYGYTF; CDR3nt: TGTGCCAGCAGTCCACAGGGATTAGCTAACTATGGCTACACCTTC
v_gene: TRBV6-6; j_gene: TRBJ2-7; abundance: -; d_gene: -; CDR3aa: CASSYGTGQGSYEQYF; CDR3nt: TGTGCCAGCAGTTACGGAACTGGACAAGGGTCCTACGAGCAGTACTTC
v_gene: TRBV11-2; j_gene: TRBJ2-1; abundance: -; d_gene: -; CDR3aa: CASSLGGSYNEQFF; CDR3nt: TGTGCCAGCAGCTTAGGCGGGTCGTACAATGAGCAGTTCTTC
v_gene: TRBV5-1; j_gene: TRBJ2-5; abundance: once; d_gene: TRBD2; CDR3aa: CASALAGGPVETQYF; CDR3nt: TGCGCCAGCGCCTTAGCGGGGGGGCCCGTAGAGACCCAGTACTTC
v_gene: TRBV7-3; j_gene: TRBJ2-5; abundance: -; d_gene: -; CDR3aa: CASSYTGEGETQYF; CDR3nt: TGTGCCAGCAGCTACACGGGAGAGGGAGAGACCCAGTACTTC
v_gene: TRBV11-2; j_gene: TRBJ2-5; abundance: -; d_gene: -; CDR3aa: CASRSTEYQETQYF; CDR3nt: TGTGCCAGCAGGTCCACAGAGTACCAAGAGACCCAGTACTTC